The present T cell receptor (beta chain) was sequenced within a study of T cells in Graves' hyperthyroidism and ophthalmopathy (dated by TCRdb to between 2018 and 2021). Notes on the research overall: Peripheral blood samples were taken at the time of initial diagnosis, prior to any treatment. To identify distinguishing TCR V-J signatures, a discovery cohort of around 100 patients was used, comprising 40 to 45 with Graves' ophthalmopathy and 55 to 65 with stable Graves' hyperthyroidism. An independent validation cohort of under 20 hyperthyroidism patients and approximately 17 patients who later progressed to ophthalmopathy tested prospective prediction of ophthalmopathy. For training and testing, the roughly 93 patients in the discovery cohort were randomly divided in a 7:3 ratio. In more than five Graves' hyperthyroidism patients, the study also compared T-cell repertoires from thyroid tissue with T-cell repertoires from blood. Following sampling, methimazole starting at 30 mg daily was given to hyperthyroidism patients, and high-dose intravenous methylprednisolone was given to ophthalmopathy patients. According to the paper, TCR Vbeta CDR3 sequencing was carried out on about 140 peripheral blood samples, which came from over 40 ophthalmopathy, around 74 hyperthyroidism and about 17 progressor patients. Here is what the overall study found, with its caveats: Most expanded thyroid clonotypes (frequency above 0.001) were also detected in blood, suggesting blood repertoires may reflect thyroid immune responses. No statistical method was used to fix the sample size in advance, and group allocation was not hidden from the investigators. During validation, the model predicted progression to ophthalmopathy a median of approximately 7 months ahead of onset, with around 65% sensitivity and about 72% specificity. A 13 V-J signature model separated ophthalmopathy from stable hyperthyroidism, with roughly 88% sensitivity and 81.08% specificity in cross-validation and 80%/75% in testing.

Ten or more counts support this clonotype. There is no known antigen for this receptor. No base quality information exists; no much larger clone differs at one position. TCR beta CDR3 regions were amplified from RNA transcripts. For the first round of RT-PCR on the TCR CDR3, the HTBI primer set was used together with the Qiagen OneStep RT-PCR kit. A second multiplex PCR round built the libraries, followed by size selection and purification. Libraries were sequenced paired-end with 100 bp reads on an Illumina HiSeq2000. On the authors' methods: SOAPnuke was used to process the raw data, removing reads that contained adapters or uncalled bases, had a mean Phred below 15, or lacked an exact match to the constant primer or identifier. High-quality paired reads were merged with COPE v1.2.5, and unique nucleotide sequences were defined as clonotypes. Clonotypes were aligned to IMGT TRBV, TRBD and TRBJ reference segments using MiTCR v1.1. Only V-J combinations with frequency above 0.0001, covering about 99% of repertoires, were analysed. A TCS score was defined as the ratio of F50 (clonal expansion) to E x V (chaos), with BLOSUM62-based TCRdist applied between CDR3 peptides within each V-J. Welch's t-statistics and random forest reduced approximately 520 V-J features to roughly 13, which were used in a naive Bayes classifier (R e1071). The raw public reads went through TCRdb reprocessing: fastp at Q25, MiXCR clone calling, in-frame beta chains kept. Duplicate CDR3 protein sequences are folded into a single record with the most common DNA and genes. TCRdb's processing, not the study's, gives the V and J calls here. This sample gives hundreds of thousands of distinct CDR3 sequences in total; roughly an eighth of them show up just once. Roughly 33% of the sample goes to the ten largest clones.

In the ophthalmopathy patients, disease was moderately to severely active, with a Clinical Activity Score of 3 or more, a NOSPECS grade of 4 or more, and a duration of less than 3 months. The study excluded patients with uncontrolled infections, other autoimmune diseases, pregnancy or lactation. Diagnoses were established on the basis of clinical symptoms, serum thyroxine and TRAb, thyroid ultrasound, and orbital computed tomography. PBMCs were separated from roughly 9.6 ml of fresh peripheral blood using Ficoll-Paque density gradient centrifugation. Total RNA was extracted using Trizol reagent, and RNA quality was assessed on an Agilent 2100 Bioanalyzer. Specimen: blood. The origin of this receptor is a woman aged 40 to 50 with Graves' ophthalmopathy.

The DNA reads as follows: TGTGCCAGCACCCTCAAAGAGACCCAGTACTTC. This is translated as CASTLKETQYF. The sequence is built from TRBV12-3 or TRBV12-4 and TRBJ2-5, with the identity of the D gene unclear. V drops 7 bases and J drops 3 bases, leaving 6 bases in between. The CDR3 contains 11 residues, cysteine and phenylalanine counted. Of all the DNA, just the CDR3 is kept, 33 bases in frame from base 1.